This T cell receptor (beta chain) was observed in a study of T cell changes during pregnancy in multiple sclerosis. The CDR3 is made up of 12 amino acids. Germline values: CDR1 ENHRY, CDR2 SYGVKD. The V end lost 6 bases, the J end lost 3 bases, and 9 bases lay between the germline ends. The assay was immunoSEQ multiplex PCR, and TCRdb's table has in-frame clones only and misses some. The sample carries around 110,000 clones, about 90% recorded once. The rearrangement uses TRBV10-3 and TRBJ2-7; D may be TRBD2 (6 bases). The sample here was peripheral blood, taken before pregnancy. The source is a female donor with multiple sclerosis, enrolled in a pregnancy study. For the CDR3, the DNA is TGTGCCATCAGCGGGAGCGGCTACGAGCAGTACTTC. Encoded protein: CAISGSGYEQYF.